This T cell receptor (beta chain) was recorded in a study of T cell responses to AZD1222 COVID-19 vaccine. Notes on the study in general: Sampled repertoires all dated from after the peak T cell response. Spike-wide coverage was observed for vaccine-associated CD4 TCRs, with dominant responses at 160-218 and 743-854.

The table came from immunoSEQ multiplex PCR; TCRdb's copy has only in-frame clones and leaves some out. Found here are under 150,000 clones, 70% to 90% of them singletons; the top ten hold around 8%. A note on this clone: The antigen remains unidentified.

The sample consisted of peripheral blood, taken on day 0 of AZD1222 vaccination. This TCR derives from an adult in good health.

As DNA, the CDR3 is TGTGCCAGCAGACTACAGGGGAGGGAGACCCAGTACTTC. It specifies CASRLQGRETQYF. The chain joins TRBV2 to TRBJ2-5, with D maybe TRBD1 (7 bases). This CDR3 spans 13 amino acids. Per germline, CDR1 SNHLY and CDR2 FYNNEI. V lost 6 bases and J 5 bases, leaving 13 bases between the germline ends.